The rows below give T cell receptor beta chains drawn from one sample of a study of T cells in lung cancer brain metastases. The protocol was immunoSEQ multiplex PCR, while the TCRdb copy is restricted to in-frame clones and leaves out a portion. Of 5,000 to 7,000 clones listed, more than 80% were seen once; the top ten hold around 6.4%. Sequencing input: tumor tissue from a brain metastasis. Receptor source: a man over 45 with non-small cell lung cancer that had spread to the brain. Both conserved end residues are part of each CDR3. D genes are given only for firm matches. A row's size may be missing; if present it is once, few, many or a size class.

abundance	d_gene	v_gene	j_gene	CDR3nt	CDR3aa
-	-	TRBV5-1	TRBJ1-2	TGCGCCAGCAGCTTGGGGCAGGTTGGAAACTATGGCTACACCTTC	CASSLGQVGNYGYTF
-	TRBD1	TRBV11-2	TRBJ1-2	TGTGCCAGCAGCGCGGGACAGGACTATGGCTACACCTTC	CASSAGQDYGYTF
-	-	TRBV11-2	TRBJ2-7	TGTGCCAGCAGCTCTCGCACCCAGGGGGGATTAAACGAGCAGTACTTC	CASSSRTQGGLNEQYF
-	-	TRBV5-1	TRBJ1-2	TGCGCCAGCAGCTTGGAAAGGGGACCCTATGGCTACACCTTC	CASSLERGPYGYTF
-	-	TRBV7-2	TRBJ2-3	TGTGCCAGCAGCCGGGACCTCAGCACAGATACGCAGTATTTT	CASSRDLSTDTQYF
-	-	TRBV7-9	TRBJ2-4	TGTGCCAGCAGCCCGTTCTACCCGGGTCCCAAAAACATTCAGTACTTC	CASSPFYPGPKNIQYF
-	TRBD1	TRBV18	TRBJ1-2	TGTGCCAGCTCCCCCATGACAGGGGGCGCGATCGGCTATGGCTACACCTTC	CASSPMTGGAIGYGYTF
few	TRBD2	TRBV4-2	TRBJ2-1	TGTGCCAGCAGCCCCGGGGCAGCGGGGGCCTACAATGAGCAGTTCTTC	CASSPGAAGAYNEQFF
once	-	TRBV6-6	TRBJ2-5	TGTGCCAGCAGTTTTTCACTCGGGACGGCCCTGGGGACCCAGTACTTC	CASSFSLGTALGTQYF
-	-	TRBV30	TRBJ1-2	TGTGCCTGGACCCTGGGCGGGTCGGTCTATGGCTACACCTTC	CAWTLGGSVYGYTF
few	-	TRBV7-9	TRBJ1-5	TGTGCCAGCAGCCCCGACAGCGGGACCCAGCATTTT	CASSPDSGTQHF
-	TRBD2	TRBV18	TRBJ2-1	TGTGCCAGCTCCCCTATATTGACTAGCGGGGGTCCCAATGAGCAGTTCTTC	CASSPILTSGGPNEQFF
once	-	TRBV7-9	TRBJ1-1	TGTGCCAGCAGCTTAATGGGGGGGAACACTGAAGCTTTCTTT	CASSLMGGNTEAFF
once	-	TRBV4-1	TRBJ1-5	TGCGCCAGCAGCCAAGCATGGGGTCAGCCCCAGCATTTT	CASSQAWGQPQHF
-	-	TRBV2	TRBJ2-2	TGTGCCAGCAGGCGGGACAGTATTGGGACCGGGGAGCTGTTTTTT	CASRRDSIGTGELFF
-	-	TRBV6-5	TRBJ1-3	TGTGCCAGCAGTTACCGGTCCGGGGGAAACACCATATATTTT	CASSYRSGGNTIYF
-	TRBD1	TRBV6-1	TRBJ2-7	TGTGCCAGCAGTGTTACAGGGGATTTCTACGAGCAGTACTTC	CASSVTGDFYEQYF
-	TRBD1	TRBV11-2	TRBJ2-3	TGTGCCAGCAGCTTTAACTCCGCGGGGACAGGGGGCACAGATACGCAGTATTTT	CASSFNSAGTGGTDTQYF
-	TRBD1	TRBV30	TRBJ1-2	TGTGCCTGGAGTGCTACAGGGGGTGGCTACACCTTC	CAWSATGGGYTF
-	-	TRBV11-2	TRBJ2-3	TGTGCCAGCAGGTCGTCGGGGGCCCACGTCACAGATACGCAGTATTTT	CASRSSGAHVTDTQYF
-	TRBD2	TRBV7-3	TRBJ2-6	TGTGCCAGCAGCGCGACTAGCGGGGGGGCGGTAGGGGCCAACGTCCTGACTTTC	CASSATSGGAVGANVLTF
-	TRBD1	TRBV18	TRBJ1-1	TGTGCCAGCTCACCGGGACAGGGATTAACTGAAGCTTTCTTT	CASSPGQGLTEAFF
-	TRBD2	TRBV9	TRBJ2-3	TGTGCCAGCAGCTTCCTCGGGACTAGCGGTACAGATACGCAGTATTTT	CASSFLGTSGTDTQYF
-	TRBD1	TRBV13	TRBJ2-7	TGTGCCAGCAGCTTAGCCCGGACAGGCCTCTCCTACGAGCAGTACTTC	CASSLARTGLSYEQYF
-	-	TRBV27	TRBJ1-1	TGTGCCAGCAGTAGATTGCAAGGACATTCGAACACTGAAGCTTTCTTT	CASSRLQGHSNTEAFF
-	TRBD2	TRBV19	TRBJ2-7	TGTGCCAGTAGTGCCCTAGAGGGACTAGCCTACGAGCAGTACTTC	CASSALEGLAYEQYF
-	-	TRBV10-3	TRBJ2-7	TGTGCCATCAGTTTTCAGGATTACGAGCAGTACTTC	CAISFQDYEQYF
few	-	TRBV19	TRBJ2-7	TGTGCCAGTATTTGCTACGAGCAGTACTTC	CASICYEQYF
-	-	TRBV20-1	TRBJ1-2	TGCAGTGCCTATGACAGAAATGGCTACACCTTC	CSAYDRNGYTF
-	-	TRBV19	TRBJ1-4	TGTGCCAGTAGTATATCTGAAAAACTGTTTTTT	CASSISEKLFF
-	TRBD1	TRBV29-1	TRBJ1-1	TGCAGCGTTGACGAGGTGGGACAGGAAGCTTTCTTT	CSVDEVGQEAFF
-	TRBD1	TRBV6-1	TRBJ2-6	TGTGCCAGCAGATCAGGGGGCTCTGGGGCCAACGTCCTGACTTTC	CASRSGGSGANVLTF
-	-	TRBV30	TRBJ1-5	TGTGCCTGGAGTGCGGGGGACAATCAGCCCCAGCATTTT	CAWSAGDNQPQHF